Below, 14 T cell receptor beta chains from the same sample are listed, as sequenced in a study of T cells in Graves' hyperthyroidism and ophthalmopathy. Amplified regions were TCR beta CDR3 sequences from RNA transcripts. A first-round RT-PCR of the TCR CDR3 used the HTBI primer set. TCRdb analysed the multiplex PCR reads with MiXCR anew, one entry per CDR3 protein. The sample holds approximately 400,000 distinct CDR3 sequences, approximately 13% seen once. The source material was blood. The receptors here all came from a man aged 25-40 years with Graves' hyperthyroidism that later progressed to Graves' ophthalmopathy.

The V call is TRBV3-1, the J call TRBJ2-3, with 10 bases identical to TRBD1. Germline V gene lookup returns CDR1 LGHDT and CDR2 YNNKEL (reference sequence). CDR3 size: 18 residues. J was trimmed by 2 bases and V by 3 bases; bases with no gene match: 11. CDR3 nucleotide sequence: TGTGCCAGCAGCCAGGTGTCCCGGGACAGGGGCTACACAGATACGCAGTATTTT. Translating it yields CASSQVSRDRGYTDTQYF.

Points on this clonotype: This may stem from a read error, because a much larger clone lies one nucleotide away. This chain uses TRBV11-2 with TRBJ2-4; D is perhaps TRBD1 (6 bases). V lost 7 bases to trimming and J lost 0 bases, with 13 bases between them. The CDR3 spans 15 residues. CDR1 and CDR2 (germline): SGHAT, FQNNGV. The CDR3 reads CASNTDSLAKNIQYF. The CDR3 DNA reads as TGTGCCAGCAACACGGACAGTCTAGCCAAAAACATTCAGTACTTC. Filled out from reference TRBV11-2 and TRBJ2-4, the complete variable domain reads EAGVAQSPRYKIIEKRQSVAFWCNPISGHATLYWYQQILGQGPKLLIQFQNNGVVDDSQLPKDRFSAERLKGVDSTLKIQPAKLEDSAVYLCASNTDSLAKNIQYFGAGTRLSVL.

V is TRBV28 and J is TRBJ2-6, with 9 bases lining up with TRBD1. Germline V gives CDR1 MDHEN, CDR2 SYDVKM. The CDR3 totals 19 residues. J gave up 1 base and V 3 bases, and 10 bases lay outside the gene matches. CDR3 sequence: CASSLDRGSRWSGANVLTF. For the CDR3, the DNA is TGTGCCAGCAGTTTGGACAGGGGAAGTAGATGGTCTGGGGCCAACGTCCTGACTTTC.

This clonotype was detected only a few times. This chain joins TRBV12-3 or TRBV12-4 and TRBJ2-3, with 8 bases lining up with TRBD2. Trimming cost V 3 bases and J 5 bases; bases outside gene matches: 7. There are 15 residues in the CDR3. CDR3 amino acids: CASSFYSGAGDTQYF. DNA of the CDR3: TGTGCCAGCAGTTTTTATAGCGGGGCCGGAGATACGCAGTATTTT.

This clonotype has only a few counts. V gene TRBV7-9 combines with J gene TRBJ2-7; no clear D. Per the germline V gene, CDR1 is SEHNR and CDR2 is FQNEAQ (reference sequence). The ends were cut back, 5 bases at V and 3 bases at J, with 11 bases in the middle. This CDR3 is built from 13 residues. As DNA, the CDR3 is TGTGCCAGCAGCCCTCCCAGGTGCTACGAGCAGTACTTC. It specifies CASSPPRCYEQYF.

The J gene is TRBJ1-6, the V gene TRBV12-3 or TRBV12-4, with no clear D. Trimming took 3 bases from V and 7 from J, leaving 7 bases between them. This CDR3 contains 13 residues. CDR3 DNA sequence: TGTGCCAGCAGTTTCAGTCGCAATTCACCCCTCCACTTT. Its protein product is CASSFSRNSPLHF.

V and J are TRBV29-1 and TRBJ1-2; 9 bases align to TRBD1. Per germline, CDR1 SQVTM and CDR2 ANQGSEA. The CDR3 covers 14 residues. Trimming took 1 base from V and 4 from J; bases not matched to a gene: 4. CDR3: CSVEGQGVFYGYTF. The CDR3 nucleotides are TGCAGCGTTGAAGGACAGGGGGTCTTCTATGGCTACACCTTC.

V is TRBV24-1 and J is TRBJ1-5; TRBD1 aligns across 9 bases. V trimming: 5 bases; J trimming: 6 bases; junction bases outside the gene matches: 10. This CDR3 is built from 16 residues. Germline CDR1 KGHDR, CDR2 SFDVKD. CDR3 region: CATSGSGTGPGQPQHF. The DNA for the CDR3 is TGTGCCACCAGTGGCTCCGGGACAGGGCCCGGTCAGCCCCAGCATTTT.

The gene calls are TRBV20-1 and TRBJ1-2; D gene unclear. Germline CDR1 and CDR2: DFQATT and SNEGSKA (reference sequence). The CDR3 sequence is 11 residues long. Trimming removed 1 base at V and 8 bases at J, with 8 bases between. In nucleotides, the CDR3 is TGCAGTGCTAGAGGGGTTTGGGGCTACACCTTC. Translating it yields CSARGVWGYTF.

In this sample, this clonotype turned up many times. The V gene is TRBV6-6, the J gene TRBJ2-5; D could derive from TRBD1 or TRBD2 (5 bases each). Germline V gene lookup returns CDR1 MNHNY and CDR2 SVGAGI (reference sequence). The V end lost 2 bases, the J end lost 5 bases, and 18 bases lay between the germline ends. The CDR3 runs to 16 residues. CDR3 loop: CASSYVMGTKGETQYF. CDR3 in DNA: TGTGCCAGCAGTTACGTCATGGGGACCAAAGGGGAGACCCAGTACTTC.

Notes on this clonotype: Just one base apart from a much larger clone, this may be a read error. The chain recombines TRBV5-1 with TRBJ2-7; no reliable D call. This CDR3 is 14 amino acids long. CDR1 and CDR2 (germline): SGHRS, YFSETQ. CDR3 loop: CASSLEAFIYEEYF. The CDR3 DNA sequence: TGCGCCAGCAGCTTGGAAGCATTTATCTACGAGGAGTACTTC.

This clonotype was observed a few times. The chain links TRBV5-8 to TRBJ1-3; TRBD1 matches at 7 bases. Germline CDR1 reads SGHTS; CDR2 reads YDEGEE. The CDR3 covers 16 residues. V lost 4 bases, J lost 4 bases, and 11 bases stayed unmatched. The CDR3 DNA reads as TGTGCCAGCAGCGTGTCGTACGGGACAGCGGGAAACACCATATATTTT. Translating gives CASSVSYGTAGNTIYF.

There are many counts of this clonotype. A much larger clone sits a single nucleotide away, making a read error possible. This chain links TRBV28 with TRBJ1-5, with TRBD1 matching over 7 bases. The CDR3 runs 19 residues. Germline CDR1 and CDR2: MDHEN and SYDVKM. V shed 1 base and J 2 bases; nucleotides not matched to a gene: 14. The CDR3 coding sequence is TGTGCCAGCAGTTTATTCTCCGACAGGGCCCCTTCGGGCAATCAGCCCCAGCATTTT. Translating it yields CASSLFSDRAPSGNQPQHF.

Concerning this clonotype: A much larger clone lies a single base off, so this may be a read error. The V call is TRBV7-9, the J call TRBJ2-1; D gene ambiguous. With 5 bases removed from V and 11 bases from J, the gap between germline ends came to 19 bases. This CDR3 comprises 14 residues. The germline V gene encodes CDR1 SEHNR and CDR2 FQNEAQ (reference sequence). DNA of the CDR3: TGTGCCAGCAGCCTCCCGGGTCTGGGCCATAAGCAGTTCTTC. It codes for CASSLPGLGHKQFF.